This T cell receptor (beta chain) was profiled in a study of blood T cell repertoires in COVID-19 (dated by TCRdb to the early 2020s). In terms of the full investigation: The collaborator samples originated in the United States, Italy and Spain and spanned the acute and convalescent phases of COVID-19. Subjects who had been exposed to COVID-19, were actively infected with it, or had recovered from it provided the deeply sampled blood TCRbeta repertoires that made up the dataset. The material from the prospective study consisted of cDNA or gDNA derived from T cells, B-cell-depleted T cells, or PBMCs. Samples came from the ongoing ImmuneRACE study (first 160 participants) plus 1,254 subjects from 6 global collaborators. Nearly every sample came with metadata listing a de-identified subject ID, COVID-19 status, age in years and sex. Where HLA class I and class II types were available, the types were taken from metadata supplied by the sample provider, not from assay-based typing. The repertoires were released in a freely available public database meant as a resource for research on the immune response to SARS-CoV-2.

Remarks on this clone: What antigen it recognizes has not been identified. Nothing much larger sits one base from this clone, and base qualities are not available.

Relative to germline, V is 1 base shorter and J is 5 bases shorter, with 2 bases between their ends. The germline V gene yields MDHEN for CDR1 and SYDVKM for CDR2. The CDR3, from cysteine to phenylalanine, totals 11 residues. The DNA shown is the 33-base CDR3, in frame from base 1. The immunoSEQ Assay, a bias-controlled multiplex PCR, was used to amplify TCRbeta CDR3 regions from genomic DNA. The study's processing was this. Nucleated cell counts per sample were estimated from amplification of reference gene primers within the assay. To quantify the absolute abundance of each unique TCRbeta CDR3 rearrangement, sequence reads were collapsed and filtered. For each sample, productive Simpson clonality was calculated by taking the square root of Simpson's diversity index across productive rearrangements. Not all clones reach the TCRdb copy of this immuneACCESS table, which keeps in-frame sequences only. Checked studies attribute under half of the gap to unresolved V genes and leave the rest unexplained. The DNA gave D and trimming, while V, J and clone size come from that table. Across this sample there are more than 150,000 clones, with roughly 76% seen only once. The ten biggest clones cover around 10% of the sample.

At one collaborating source in Seattle, patients were enrolled during active infection and were followed longitudinally through the course of disease. Whole blood was collected in K2EDTA tubes by collaborating institutions according to the institutions' own protocols. For TCRbeta analysis, collaborators shipped samples in one of three forms: frozen whole blood, isolated PBMCs, or DNA extracted from either of those sample types. Here is what the overall study found, with its caveats: How much clinical and demographic metadata was included differed by source and by participant, and the metadata was provided uncurated.

The source material was peripheral blood. This clonotype originated in a woman aged 80 or over with COVID-19, enrolled during active disease. In this chain, TRBV28 is recombined with TRBJ1-2, with the D gene not clear enough to name. The CDR3: CASSLSYGYTF. The DNA reads as follows: TGTGCCAGCAGTTTATCGTATGGCTACACCTTC.